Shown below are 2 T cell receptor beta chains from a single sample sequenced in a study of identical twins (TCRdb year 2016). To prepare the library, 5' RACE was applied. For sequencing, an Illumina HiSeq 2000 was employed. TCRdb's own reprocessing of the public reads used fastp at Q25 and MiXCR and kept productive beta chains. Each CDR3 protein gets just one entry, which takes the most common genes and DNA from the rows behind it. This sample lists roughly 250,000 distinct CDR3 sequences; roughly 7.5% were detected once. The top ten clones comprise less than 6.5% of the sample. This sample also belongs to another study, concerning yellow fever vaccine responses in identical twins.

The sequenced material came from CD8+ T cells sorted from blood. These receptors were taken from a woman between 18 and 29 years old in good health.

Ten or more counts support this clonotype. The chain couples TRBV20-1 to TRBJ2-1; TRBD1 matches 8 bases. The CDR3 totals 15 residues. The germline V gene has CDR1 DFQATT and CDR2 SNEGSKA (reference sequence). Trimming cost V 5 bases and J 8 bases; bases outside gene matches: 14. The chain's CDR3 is CSAREDRASLYEQFF. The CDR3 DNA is TGCAGTGCTCGCGAGGACAGGGCGTCCCTGTATGAGCAGTTCTTC.

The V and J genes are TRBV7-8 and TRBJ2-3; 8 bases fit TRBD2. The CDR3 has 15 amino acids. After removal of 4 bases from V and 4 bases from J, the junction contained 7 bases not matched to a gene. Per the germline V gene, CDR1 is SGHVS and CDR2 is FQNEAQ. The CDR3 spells CASSSSAGGADTQYF. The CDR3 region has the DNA TGTGCCAGCAGCTCCTCCGCGGGGGGAGCAGATACGCAGTATTTT.